The 27 T cell receptor beta chains below come from one sample, sequenced in a study of response to subunit inactivated influenza vaccine. Each CDR3 protein gets one entry after TCRdb re-called the RT-PCR reads with MiXCR. The table includes about 480,000 distinct CDR3 sequences, 10% to 15% detected once. The specimen was PBMCs from blood, collected 40 to 50 days after vaccination. All receptors come from a man between 50 and 59 years old who received an inactivated influenza vaccine.

This clonotype was detected a few times. CDR3 amino acids: CSVASPFYEQYF. CDR3 sequence (DNA): TGCAGCGTTGCTAGCCCGTTCTACGAGCAGTACTTC. This rearrangement joins TRBV29-1 to TRBJ2-7, with TRBD2 as a possible D gene (5 bases). Germline assignment: CDR1 SQVTM and CDR2 ANQGSEA. The CDR3 has 12 amino acids. Trimming left V 4 bases short and J 3 bases short, with 10 bases between.

About this clonotype itself: The conserved phenylalanine or tryptophan normally closing the CDR3 is absent here, so this likely arose from a read error. The J gene is TRBJ2-7, the V gene TRBV7-9; perhaps TRBD1 as D (5 bases). Germline loops: CDR1 SEHNR, CDR2 FQNEAQ (reference sequence). V gave up 5 bases and J gave up 5 bases, with 10 bases separating them. The CDR3 is 12 residues long. CDR3: CASSKPTDEQYY. In nucleotides, the CDR3 is TGTGCCAGCAGCAAGCCGACAGACGAGCAGTACTAC.

The chain employs TRBV10-3 and TRBJ2-3, with D perhaps being TRBD1 or TRBD2 (5 bases each). The germline V and J ends were trimmed by 5 bases and 8 bases, with 17 bases remaining between them. Germline assignment: CDR1 ENHRY and CDR2 SYGVKD. The CDR3 runs to 14 residues. As DNA, the CDR3 is TGTGCCATCAGTACACGGCGAGGGGACGGTACGCAGTATTTT. It is translated as CAISTRRGDGTQYF.

This clonotype was seen only a few times. V and J are TRBV6-5 and TRBJ2-7, with TRBD2 identical over 7 bases. With 0 bases clipped from V and 3 bases from J, the junction kept 8 bases outside the gene matches. The CDR3 is 16 residues long. The germline V gene has CDR1 MNHEY and CDR2 SVGAGI. CDR3 in amino acids: CASSYSFGTGGYEQYF. The CDR3 nucleotides read TGTGCCAGCAGTTACTCCTTCGGAACGGGGGGCTACGAGCAGTACTTC.

This clonotype was counted ten times or more. This rearrangement joins TRBV7-2 to TRBJ1-1; TRBD1 might be the D (5 bases). The CDR3 is made up of 15 amino acids. Germline V CDR1 and CDR2: SGHTA, FQGNSA. Trimming took off 1 base at V and 4 bases at J, with 13 bases between the two ends. This CDR3 reads CASSLGGGVGTEAFF. CDR3 DNA: TGTGCCAGCAGCTTAGGGGGAGGGGTTGGCACTGAAGCTTTCTTT.

The chain employs TRBV28 and TRBJ2-1; 7 positions agree with TRBD2. Germline V gene sequence: CDR1 MDHEN, CDR2 SYDVKM. Trimming took 8 bases from V and 0 from J; bases not matched to a gene: 7. The CDR3 sequence is 15 residues long. This chain's CDR3 is CASGVGGSSYNEQFF. CDR3 nucleotide sequence: TGTGCCAGCGGGGTAGGCGGGAGCTCCTACAATGAGCAGTTCTTC. Full variable domain (rest looked up from reference TRBV28 and TRBJ2-1): DVKVTQSSRYLVKRTGEKVFLECVQDMDHENMFWYRQDPGLGLRLIYFSYDVKMKEKGDIPEGYSVSREKKERFSLILESASTNQTSMYLCASGVGGSSYNEQFFGPGTRLTVL.

This clonotype was found many times. The chain carries TRBV20-1 and TRBJ2-2; 8 positions agree with TRBD1. The ends lost 4 bases at V and 7 bases at J; junction bases unmatched: 5. The CDR3 is 13 amino acids. CDR1 is DFQATT and CDR2 is SNEGSKA in the germline V gene (reference sequence). As DNA, the CDR3 is TGCAGTGCTACAGGGGGCTTGTTCGGGGAGCTGTTTTTT. Protein sequence: CSATGGLFGELFF.

This clonotype has a count of ten or more. This chain joins TRBV6-7 and TRBJ1-5; no reliable D call. TRBV6-7 falls under the ORF class, with uncertain function. V was cut by 0 bases and J by 6 bases, with 21 bases left in between. The CDR3 loop spans 18 amino acids. The DNA of the CDR3 is TGTGCCAGCAGTTACTCGGGCAGCGCCAAAGATGGGAGTCAGCCCCAGCATTTT. Its protein product is CASSYSGSAKDGSQPQHF.

This clonotype was counted at least ten times. The chain joins TRBV20-1 to TRBJ2-5; 7 bases are a match to TRBD1. The length of the CDR3 is 12 residues. Germline assignment: CDR1 DFQATT and CDR2 SNEGSKA (reference sequence). J was trimmed by 5 bases and V by 5 bases; bases with no gene match: 5. DNA for the CDR3: TGCAGTGCTTATGGACAGGCCGAGACCCAGTACTTC. It specifies CSAYGQAETQYF.

There are a few counts of this clonotype. The CDR3 nucleotides read TGTGCCAGCACCCAGCTAGGGGGCCGAGAGACCCAGTACTTC. It yields the protein CASTQLGGRETQYF. The chain employs TRBV7-2 and TRBJ2-5, with 7 bases identical to TRBD1. CDR3 length: 14 amino acids. After removal of 7 bases from V and 4 bases from J, the junction contained 9 bases not matched to a gene. The germline V gene has CDR1 SGHTA and CDR2 FQGNSA.

Only a few counts were recorded for this clonotype. This sequence joins TRBV28 and TRBJ2-1, with 11 bases aligning to TRBD2. There are 16 residues in the CDR3. CDR1 and CDR2 (germline): MDHEN, SYDVKM. The trim removed 3 bases at V and 6 bases at J, leaving 7 bases unmatched. This CDR3 reads CASSFYELAGVNEQFF. The DNA of the CDR3 is TGTGCCAGCAGTTTCTATGAACTAGCGGGAGTCAATGAGCAGTTCTTC.

This chain links TRBV14 with TRBJ2-3; 10 bases fit TRBD2. The length of the CDR3 is 19 residues. V trimming: 1 base; J trimming: 4 bases; junction bases outside the gene matches: 14. Per germline, CDR1 SGHDN and CDR2 FVKESK. The CDR3 sequence is CASSQVPLTTSGKPDTQYF. For the CDR3, the DNA is TGTGCCAGCAGCCAAGTCCCCTTAACTACTAGCGGGAAGCCAGATACGCAGTATTTT.

In its sample, this clonotype was seen a few times. This rearrangement joins TRBV7-2 to TRBJ2-5; 11 nucleotides line up with TRBD2. The CDR3 runs 17 residues. J gave up 5 bases and V 5 bases, and 13 bases lay outside the gene matches. The V gene's germline CDR1 is SGHTA and CDR2 FQGNSA. CDR3 residues: CASSPGVAGGPGETQYF. CDR3 sequence (DNA): TGTGCCAGCAGCCCGGGGGTAGCGGGAGGGCCGGGGGAGACCCAGTACTTC.

The rearrangement joins TRBV20-1 to TRBJ2-1; 9 bases are a match to TRBD2. This CDR3 is 14 amino acids long. With 5 bases clipped from V and 4 bases from J, the junction kept 6 bases outside the gene matches. The germline CDR1 and CDR2 sequences are DFQATT and SNEGSKA (reference sequence). CDR3 sequence: CSADSGREYNEQFF. Written as DNA, the CDR3 is TGCAGTGCTGATAGCGGGAGAGAGTACAATGAGCAGTTCTTC.

This clonotype was observed a handful of times. The V and J genes are TRBV20-1 and TRBJ2-7; D is ambiguous. V lost 3 bases and J 2 bases, leaving 8 bases between the germline ends. Germline V gene lookup returns CDR1 DFQATT and CDR2 SNEGSKA (reference sequence). The CDR3 contains 12 residues. The CDR3 region has the DNA TGCAGTGCTAGGTTGCTTCCCTACGAGCAGTACTTC. Protein sequence: CSARLLPYEQYF.

There are a few counts of this clonotype. The V and J genes are TRBV5-1 and TRBJ2-3; D assignment may be TRBD1 or TRBD2 (6 bases each). The V and J ends lost 1 base and 4 bases respectively, with 13 bases between them. Germline CDR1 is SGHRS and CDR2 is YFSETQ. CDR3 length: 15 amino acids. CDR3 in amino acids: CASSLYGGQADTQYF. The CDR3, as DNA: TGCGCCAGCAGCTTGTACGGGGGCCAGGCAGATACGCAGTATTTT.

This CDR3 reads CASSSGGVRATF. DNA of the CDR3: TGTGCCAGCAGTTCGGGCGGGGTCCGTGCCACCTTC. This sequence joins TRBV6-2 or TRBV6-3 and TRBJ1-2; no reliable D call. Germline V CDR1 and CDR2: MNHEY, SVGEGT. This CDR3 region has 12 residues. V was shortened by 4 bases and J by 13 bases, with 16 bases between the two germline ends.

The chain links TRBV6-1 to TRBJ2-6, with D possibly TRBD1 on 6 matching bases. The CDR3 covers 15 residues. Germline V gene sequence: CDR1 MNHNS, CDR2 SASEGT. Trimming took off 6 bases at V and 2 bases at J, with 11 bases between the two ends. The CDR3 DNA sequence: TGTGCCAGCAGACAGGGTTTTGCTGGGGCCAACGTCCTGACTTTC. Its protein product is CASRQGFAGANVLTF.

The chain recombines TRBV4-1 with TRBJ2-6; D possibly corresponds to TRBD2 (5 bases). The length of the CDR3 is 17 residues. The germline V gene has CDR1 MGHRA and CDR2 YSYEKL. V was trimmed by 0 bases and J by 0 bases, leaving 9 bases between them. The CDR3, as DNA: TGCGCCAGCAGCCAAGAAGGCGGGCTCTCTGGGGCCAACGTCCTGACTTTC. Protein sequence: CASSQEGGLSGANVLTF.

A note on this clonotype: This may arise from a read error, as a much more abundant clone is one base away. The chain couples TRBV20-1 to TRBJ2-7, with 14 positions matching TRBD2. CDR1 and CDR2 from the germline V gene are DFQATT and SNEGSKA (reference sequence). The CDR3 loop spans 15 amino acids. The CDR3 reads CGAAGLAGATYEQYF. The CDR3 region has the DNA TGCGGTGCGGCGGGACTAGCGGGGGCCACCTACGAGCAGTACTTC.

In its sample, this clonotype was seen many times. The chain employs TRBV7-2 and TRBJ2-1, with unresolved D. Between the trimmed V and J ends, which lost 5 bases and 7 bases, there was a span of 18 bases. From germline, CDR1 is SGHTA and CDR2 FQGNSA. The CDR3 length is 15 residues. CDR3 sequence (DNA): TGTGCCAGCAGCCAGGATCCTCCCCCGGGTAATGAGCAGTTCTTC. Translating gives CASSQDPPPGNEQFF.

This clonotype was detected ten times or more. The chain joins TRBV5-1 to TRBJ2-1; possibly TRBD1 or TRBD2 for D (5 bases each). The length of the CDR3 is 14 residues. The V end lost 5 bases, the J end lost 0 bases, and 9 bases lay between the germline ends. Germline CDR1 reads SGHRS; CDR2 reads YFSETQ. The CDR3 DNA sequence: TGCGCCAGCAGTGAGGGGAGCTCCTACAATGAGCAGTTCTTC. It codes for CASSEGSSYNEQFF.

Only a few counts were recorded for this clonotype. This sequence joins TRBV6-5 and TRBJ2-1; D gene unclear. Germline loops: CDR1 MNHEY, CDR2 SVGAGI. V lost 2 bases and J lost 10, with 15 bases in between. This CDR3 spans 14 amino acids. In DNA, the CDR3 is TGTGCCAGCAGTTACGCGGATTCGGCGAGGGAGCAGTTCTTC. Encoded protein: CASSYADSAREQFF.

The chain joins TRBV5-1 to TRBJ1-5; D unclear. Germline-derived CDR1 and CDR2 are SGHRS and YFSETQ. Between the trimmed V and J ends, which lost 4 bases and 0 bases, there was a span of 11 bases. The CDR3 sequence is 15 residues long. The CDR3 protein is CASSTWGNSNQPQHF. Here the CDR3 DNA reads TGCGCCAGCAGCACGTGGGGAAATAGCAATCAGCCCCAGCATTTT.

Concerning this clonotype itself: A much larger clone is a single base away; this may be a read error. The chain joins TRBV12-3 or TRBV12-4 to TRBJ2-7, with no clear D. The CDR3 extends over 12 amino acids. DNA for the CDR3: TGTGCCAGCATTTTATTGGGGTTCGAGCAGTACTTC. The encoded protein is CASILLGFEQYF.

This clonotype was seen more than once but under ten times. V and J are TRBV28 and TRBJ2-2; no firm D call. V lost 3 bases to trimming and J lost 5 bases, with 7 bases between them. In germline, CDR1 is MDHEN, CDR2 SYDVKM. The CDR3 totals 13 residues. The CDR3 loop is CASSFIRTGELFF. DNA of the CDR3: TGTGCCAGCAGTTTCATTCGTACCGGGGAGCTGTTTTTT. Full variable domain (remainder filled in from reference TRBV28 and TRBJ2-2): DVKVTQSSRYLVKRTGEKVFLECVQDMDHENMFWYRQDPGLGLRLIYFSYDVKMKEKGDIPEGYSVSREKKERFSLILESASTNQTSMYLCASSFIRTGELFFGEGSRLTVL.

This clonotype was observed a handful of times. The V and J genes are TRBV7-9 and TRBJ1-4; 7 nucleotides agree with TRBD1. Germline CDR1 reads SEHNR; CDR2 reads FQNEAQ (reference sequence). Trimming removed 1 base from V and 0 bases from J; junction bases left unmatched: 2. This CDR3 is 16 amino acids long. This chain's CDR3 is CASSLEGATTNEKLFF. In DNA form, the CDR3 reads TGTGCCAGCAGCTTAGAGGGGGCCACAACTAATGAAAAACTGTTTTTT. Full variable domain (missing parts from reference TRBV7-9 and TRBJ1-4): DTGVSQNPRHKITKRGQNVTFRCDPISEHNRLYWYRQTLGQGPEFLTYFQNEAQLEKSRLLSDRFSAERPKGSFSTLEIQRTEQGDSAMYLCASSLEGATTNEKLFFGSGTQLSVL.